These T cell receptor beta chains were read from a single sample in a study of T cells after yellow fever vaccination. TCRdb processed the 5' RACE reads anew with MiXCR; each CDR3 protein has one entry. The sample records a few hundred thousand distinct CDR3 sequences, approximately 4.5% being singletons. Source: PBMCs, taken 15 days after the yellow fever booster vaccination. The receptors were sampled from a man in his late teens or twenties who received the YFV17D yellow fever vaccine. Both conserved end residues are part of each CDR3. The order of the fields is clone size, D gene, V gene, J gene, CDR3 DNA, CDR3 protein. D genes are given only for firm matches. Size is stated for part of the rows, as once, few or many counts, or as a class when the clone is expanded.

>few|TRBD1|TRBV13|TRBJ2-1
TGTGCCAGCAGCACCCGGGACAGGGGTCTCAATGAGCAGTTCTTC
CASSTRDRGLNEQFF
>.|.|TRBV5-1|TRBJ2-2
TGCGCCAGCCGGGACCCCCAGGCCTCCGGGGAGCTGTTTTTT
CASRDPQASGELFF
>few|.|TRBV3-1|TRBJ1-6
TGTGCCAGCAGCCAACGAAGTCAGGGATTATGGTCACCCCTCCACTTT
CASSQRSQGLWSPLHF
>many|.|TRBV5-1|TRBJ1-1
TGCGCCAGCAGCTTGGAATCGAACACTGAAGCTTTCTTT
CASSLESNTEAFF
>many|.|TRBV6-2/TRBV6-3|TRBJ1-5
TGTGCCAGCAGTTATGTAGGAGAGTACCAGCCCCAGCATTTT
CASSYVGEYQPQHF
>many|.|TRBV24-1|TRBJ1-1
TGTGCCACCAGTGATTCCGGACGTACGAACACTGAAGCTTTCTTT
CATSDSGRTNTEAFF
>many|.|TRBV7-2|TRBJ2-7
TGTGCCAGCAGCCAGGGGCTCGGCCTCTACGAGCAGTACTTC
CASSQGLGLYEQYF
>.|TRBD1|TRBV15|TRBJ2-7
TGTGCCACCAGCAGAGGAGGACAGGGGACAACCTACGAGCAGTACTTC
CATSRGGQGTTYEQYF
>.|.|TRBV5-5|TRBJ2-1
TGTGCCAGCAGCTTTCCCCCGGAGAAACCCTACAATGAGCAGTTCTTC
CASSFPPEKPYNEQFF
>few|TRBD1|TRBV5-1|TRBJ1-2
TGCGCCAGCAGCTCGATAGGACAGGGGTTCGATGGCTACACCTTC
CASSSIGQGFDGYTF
>many|TRBD2|TRBV6-5|TRBJ2-3
TGTGCCAGCAGTTACTCTGGAAGCGGGGGGGCGGATACGCAGTATTTT
CASSYSGSGGADTQYF